This T cell receptor (beta chain) was observed in a study of CD8+ T cells in alopecia areata. General study results and limits: An increase in clonality over normal scalp was evident in lesional scalp, especially alopecia totalis/universalis.

Concerning this clone: Its antigen is as yet unknown.

RNA extraction and reverse transcription yielded cDNA as sequencing template. Sequencing was performed with immunoSEQ multiplex PCR; in TCRdb, only in-frame clones are kept and a portion is missing. The sample consists of 100,000 to 120,000 clones, almost 60% of them appearing once. V was pared by 7 bases and J by 2 bases, with 6 bases of the junction left unmatched. This CDR3 region has 13 residues. Per the germline V gene, CDR1 is SQVTM and CDR2 is ANQGSEA. The clonotype originates from a human donor in good health. The genes are TRBV29-1 and TRBJ2-5, with 8 bases identical to TRBD2. The sequenced sample was CD8+ T cells sorted from blood. In DNA, the CDR3 is TGCAGCGGCTCGGGAGGGGATCAAGAGACCCAGTACTTC. It is translated as CSGSGGDQETQYF.